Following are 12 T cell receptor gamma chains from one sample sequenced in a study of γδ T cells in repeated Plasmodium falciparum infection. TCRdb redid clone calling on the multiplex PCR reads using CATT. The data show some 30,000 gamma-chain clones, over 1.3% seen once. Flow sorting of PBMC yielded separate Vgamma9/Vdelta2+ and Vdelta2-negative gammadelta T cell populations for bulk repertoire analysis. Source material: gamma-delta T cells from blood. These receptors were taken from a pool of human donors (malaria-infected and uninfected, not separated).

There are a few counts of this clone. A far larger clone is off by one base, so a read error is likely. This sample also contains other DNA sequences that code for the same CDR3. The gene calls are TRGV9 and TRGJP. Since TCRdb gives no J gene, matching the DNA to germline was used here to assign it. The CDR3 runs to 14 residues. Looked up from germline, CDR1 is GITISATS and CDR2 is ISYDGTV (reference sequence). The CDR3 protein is CALWPRVGKKIKVF. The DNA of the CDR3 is TGTGCCCTGTGGCCCAGGGTGGGCAAAAAAATCAAGGTATTT.

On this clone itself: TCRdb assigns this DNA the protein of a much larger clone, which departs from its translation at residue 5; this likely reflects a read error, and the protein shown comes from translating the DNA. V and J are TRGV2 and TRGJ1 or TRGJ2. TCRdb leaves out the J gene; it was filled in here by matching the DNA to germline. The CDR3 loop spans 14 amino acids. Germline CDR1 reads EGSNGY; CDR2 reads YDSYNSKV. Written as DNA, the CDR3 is TGTGCCACCTGGAACGGGCCGCGATATTATAAGAAACTCTTT. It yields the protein CATWNGPRYYKKLF.

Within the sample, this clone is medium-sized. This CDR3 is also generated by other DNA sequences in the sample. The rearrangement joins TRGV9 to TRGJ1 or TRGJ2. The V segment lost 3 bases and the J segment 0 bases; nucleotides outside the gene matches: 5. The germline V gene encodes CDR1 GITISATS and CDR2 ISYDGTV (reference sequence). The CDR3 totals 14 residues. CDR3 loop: CALWEPPNYYKKLF. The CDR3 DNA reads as TGTGCCTTGTGGGAGCCCCCGAATTATTATAAGAAACTCTTT.

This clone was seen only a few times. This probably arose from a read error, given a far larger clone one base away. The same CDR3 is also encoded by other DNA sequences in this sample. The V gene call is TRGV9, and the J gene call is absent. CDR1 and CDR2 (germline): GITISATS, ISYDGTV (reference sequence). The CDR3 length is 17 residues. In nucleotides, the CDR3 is TGTGCCTTGTGGGAGGGAGGAGGAGAGTTGGGCAAAAAAATCAAGGTATTC. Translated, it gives CALWEGGGELGKKIKVF.

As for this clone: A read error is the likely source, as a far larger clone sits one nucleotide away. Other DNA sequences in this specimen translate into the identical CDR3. CDR3 protein: CALWVTINYKKLF. In DNA form, the CDR3 reads TGTGCCTTGTGGGTAACTATTAATTATAAGAAGCTCTTT. J gene calling gave no result, while the V gene is TRGV9. The CDR3 runs to 13 residues. The germline gives CDR1 GITISATS, CDR2 ISYDGTV (reference sequence).

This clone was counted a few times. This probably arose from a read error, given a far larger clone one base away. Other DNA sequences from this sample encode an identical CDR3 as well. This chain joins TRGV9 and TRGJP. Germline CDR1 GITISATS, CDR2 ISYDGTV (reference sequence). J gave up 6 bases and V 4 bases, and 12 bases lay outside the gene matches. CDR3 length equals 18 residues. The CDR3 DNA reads TGTGCCTTGTGGGACCCCGCAGCTTCAGAGTTGGGCAAAAAAATCAAGGTATTT. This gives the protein CALWDPAASELGKKIKVF.

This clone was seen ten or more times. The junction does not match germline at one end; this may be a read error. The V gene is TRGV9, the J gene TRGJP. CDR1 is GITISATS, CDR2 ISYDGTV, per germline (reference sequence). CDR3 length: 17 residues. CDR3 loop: CALWEAIQELGKKTKVF. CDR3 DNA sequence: TGTGCCTTGTGGGAGGCGATACAAGAGTTGGGCAAAAAAACCAAGGTATTT.

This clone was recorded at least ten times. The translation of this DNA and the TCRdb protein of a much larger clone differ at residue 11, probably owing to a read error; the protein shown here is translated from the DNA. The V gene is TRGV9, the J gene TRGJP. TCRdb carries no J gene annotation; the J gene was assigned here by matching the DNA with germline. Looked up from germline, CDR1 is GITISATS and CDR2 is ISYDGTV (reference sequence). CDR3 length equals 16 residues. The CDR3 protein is CALWEVLELGRKIKVF. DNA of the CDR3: TGTGCCTTGTGGGAGGTGTTAGAGTTGGGCAGAAAAATCAAGGTATTT.

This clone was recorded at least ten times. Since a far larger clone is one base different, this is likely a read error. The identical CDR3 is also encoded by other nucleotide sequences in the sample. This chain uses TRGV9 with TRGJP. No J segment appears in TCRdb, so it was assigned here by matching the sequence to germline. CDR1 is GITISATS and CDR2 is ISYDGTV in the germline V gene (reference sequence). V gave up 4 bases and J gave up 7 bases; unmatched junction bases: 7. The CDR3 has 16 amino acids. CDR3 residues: CALWDQQELGKKIKVF. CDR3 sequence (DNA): TGTGCCTTGTGGGATCAACAGGAGTTGGGCAAAAAAATCAAGGTATTT.

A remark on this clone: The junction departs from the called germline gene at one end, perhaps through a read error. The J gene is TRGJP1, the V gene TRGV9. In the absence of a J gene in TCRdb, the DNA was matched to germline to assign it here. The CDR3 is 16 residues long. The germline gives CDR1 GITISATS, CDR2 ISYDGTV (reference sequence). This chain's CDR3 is CALWEGKPATGWFKIF. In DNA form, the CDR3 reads TGTGCCTTGTGGGAGGGAAAACCCGCCACCGGTTGGTTCAAGATATTT.

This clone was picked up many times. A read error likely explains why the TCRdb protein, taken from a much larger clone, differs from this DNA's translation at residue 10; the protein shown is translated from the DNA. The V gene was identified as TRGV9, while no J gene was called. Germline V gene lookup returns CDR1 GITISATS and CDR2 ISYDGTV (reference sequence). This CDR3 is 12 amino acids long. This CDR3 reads CAFYTTGWFEIF. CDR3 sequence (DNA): TGTGCCTTCTATACCACTGGTTGGTTCGAGATATTT.

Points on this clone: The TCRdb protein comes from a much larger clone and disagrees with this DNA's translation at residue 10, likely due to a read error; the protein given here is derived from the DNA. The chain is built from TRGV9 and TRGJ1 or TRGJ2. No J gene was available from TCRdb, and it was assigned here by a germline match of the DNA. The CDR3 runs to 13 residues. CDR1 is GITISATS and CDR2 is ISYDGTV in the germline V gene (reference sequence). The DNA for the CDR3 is TGTGCCTTGTGGGAGGTTCGAAGGTATATGAAACTCTTT. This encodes CALWEVRRYMKLF.